A selection of T cell receptor beta chains follows, all from one sample in a study of cytomegalovirus exposure and HLA in healthy donors. Assay: immunoSEQ multiplex PCR; the TCRdb copy retains only in-frame clones and omits some. This table holds some 140,000 clones, around 80% found once. Sequences were obtained from PBMCs. The receptors here all came from a woman aged 18-29 years in good health and CMV-seronegative. CDR3s include the opening cysteine and the closing phenylalanine or tryptophan. D genes are given only for firm matches. Only part of the rows carry a size: once, few, many, or a class if the clone is expanded.

>TRBD2|few|TRBV5-1|TRBJ2-7
CASSLEAGVGEQYF
TGCGCCAGCAGCTTGGAGGCGGGAGTAGGAGAGCAGTACTTC
>-|-|TRBV25-1|TRBJ2-5
CASSGRVWETQYF
TGTGCCAGCAGTGGCAGGGTGTGGGAGACCCAGTACTTC
>-|-|TRBV30|TRBJ2-7
CAWNSDYEQYF
TGTGCCTGGAACAGTGACTACGAGCAGTACTTC
>TRBD2|once|TRBV5-1|TRBJ2-7
CFGVPAGGWYEQYF
TGCTTTGGGGTCCCAGCGGGAGGGTGGTACGAGCAGTACTTC
>TRBD1|-|TRBV7-9|TRBJ1-1
CASSPRGQGARGTEAFF
TGTGCCAGCAGCCCGCGGGGACAGGGGGCGCGGGGCACTGAAGCTTTCTTT
>-|-|TRBV7-2|TRBJ1-2
CASSLGGKDGYTF
TGTGCCAGCAGCTTAGGCGGTAAAGATGGCTACACCTTC
>-|-|TRBV5-4|TRBJ2-7
CASSGSGRYEQYF
TGTGCCAGCAGCGGTAGCGGCCGTTACGAGCAGTACTTC
>-|-|TRBV14|TRBJ2-3
CASSQGLGANTQYF
TGTGCCAGCAGCCAAGGGCTAGGAGCCAATACGCAGTATTTT
>-|-|TRBV2|TRBJ2-7
CASWGRLSSYEQYF
TGTGCCAGCTGGGGGCGCCTAAGCTCCTACGAGCAGTACTTC
>TRBD1|-|TRBV7-9|TRBJ2-7
CASSPIRQGSISYEQYF
TGTGCCAGCAGCCCTATTCGACAGGGATCTATCTCCTACGAGCAGTACTTC
>TRBD1|-|TRBV7-9|TRBJ2-3
CASSPGTGATDTQYF
TGTGCCAGCAGCCCCGGGACAGGGGCCACAGATACGCAGTATTTT
>TRBD1|-|TRBV29-1|TRBJ2-7
CSASGQLNEQYF
TGCAGCGCCTCGGGACAGTTGAACGAGCAGTACTTC
>-|-|TRBV10-3|TRBJ2-1
CAISESSGTHNEQFF
TGTGCCATCAGTGAGTCGTCAGGGACACACAATGAGCAGTTCTTC
>-|-|TRBV4-2|TRBJ2-1
CASSQDPETNEQFF
TGTGCCAGCAGCCAAGATCCGGAGACGAATGAGCAGTTCTTC
>TRBD1|-|TRBV23-1|TRBJ1-1
CASSQRETTGGVITEAFF
TGCGCCAGCAGTCAACGAGAGACGACAGGGGGAGTAATCACTGAAGCTTTCTTT
>TRBD2|-|TRBV5-1|TRBJ2-7
CASSPRAETSGGEQYF
TGCGCCAGCAGCCCGAGGGCCGAGACTAGCGGAGGAGAGCAGTACTTC
>-|once|TRBV27|TRBJ2-1
CASSFLNSEQFF
TGTGCCAGCAGTTTCCTCAACAGTGAGCAGTTCTTC
>-|-|TRBV27|TRBJ2-2
CASSLGNRLQTGELFF
TGTGCCAGCAGTTTAGGAAACAGGTTGCAGACCGGGGAGCTGTTTTTT
>-|-|TRBV6-6|TRBJ2-3
CASSGLPTDTQYF
TGTGCCAGCAGCGGTCTGCCCACAGATACGCAGTATTTT
>-|-|TRBV9|TRBJ2-3
CASSATPSGTDTQYF
TGTGCCAGCAGCGCCACTCCGAGTGGCACAGATACGCAGTATTTT
>-|few|TRBV29-1|TRBJ1-1
CSVGDRNTEAFF
TGCAGCGTTGGAGACAGGAACACTGAAGCTTTCTTT
>-|once|TRBV6-5|TRBJ1-3
CASSYSTRNTIYF
TGTGCCAGCAGTTACTCGACACGGAACACCATATATTTT
>TRBD2|-|TRBV7-2|TRBJ2-3
CASSRGLAGEDTQYF
TGTGCCAGCAGCAGAGGACTAGCGGGAGAAGATACGCAGTATTTT
>TRBD2|-|TRBV30|TRBJ2-7
CAWDGGDSYEQYF
TGTGCCTGGGACGGGGGGGACTCCTACGAGCAGTACTTC
>-|few|TRBV5-4|TRBJ2-2
CASSPSSEANTGELFF
TGTGCCAGCAGCCCCTCTAGCGAGGCGAACACCGGGGAGCTGTTTTTT
>-|-|TRBV7-2|TRBJ2-1
CASSLMRYNEQFF
TGTGCCAGCAGCTTAATGAGGTACAATGAGCAGTTCTTC
>TRBD2|few|TRBV25-1|TRBJ2-5
CASSGGGSGKTQYF
TGTGCCAGCAGTGGGGGGGGAAGCGGGAAGACCCAGTACTTC
>TRBD1|once|TRBV7-2|TRBJ1-3
CASSPGGDSGNTIYF
TGTGCCAGCAGCCCAGGGGGAGACTCTGGAAACACCATATATTTT
>-|few|TRBV4-1|TRBJ2-3
CASSQWFGGGTQYF
TGCGCCAGCAGCCAGTGGTTTGGCGGCGGTACGCAGTATTTT
>TRBD1|-|TRBV5-1|TRBJ2-7
CASSPSGTGGYEQYF
TGCGCCAGCAGCCCCTCCGGGACAGGGGGCTACGAGCAGTACTTC
>TRBD1|-|TRBV9|TRBJ1-1
CASSPGQGAPYTEAFF
TGTGCCAGCAGCCCGGGACAGGGCGCGCCCTACACTGAAGCTTTCTTT
>-|-|TRBV6-5|TRBJ1-2
CASSLDRTIYGYTF
TGTGCCAGCAGTCTTGACAGGACCATCTATGGCTACACCTTC
>-|-|TRBV2|TRBJ1-1
CASSSSPTRGANTEAFF
TGTGCCAGCAGCTCCAGCCCAACCCGAGGAGCGAACACTGAAGCTTTCTTT